This TCR beta chain was identified during a study of T-cell reconstitution after alpha-beta-depleted transplantation in children. It was with unique molecular identifiers that the TCRbeta library was prepared. TCRdb re-analysed the PCR reads in MiXCR, keeping a single row per CDR3 protein. The sample has hundreds of thousands of distinct CDR3 sequences, about an eighth seen once; the top ten hold roughly 0.84%. Trimming took 3 bases from V and 5 from J, leaving 16 bases between them. This CDR3 region has 16 residues. Looked up from germline, CDR1 is SEHNR and CDR2 is FQNEAQ (reference sequence). This clonotype came up many times.

This clonotype was obtained from a girl aged 2-10 years with congenital amegakaryocytic thrombocytopenia, due to receive a stem cell transplant. The rearrangement joins TRBV7-9 to TRBJ1-4, with D tentatively TRBD1 (5 bases). The sequencing here drew on PBMCs, taken before TCRalphabeta/CD19-depleted stem cell transplant. CDR3 DNA sequence: TGTGCCAGCAGCTTCGGAATTTCCAGGGTCAATGAAAAACTGTTTTTT. This translates into CASSFGISRVNEKLFF.